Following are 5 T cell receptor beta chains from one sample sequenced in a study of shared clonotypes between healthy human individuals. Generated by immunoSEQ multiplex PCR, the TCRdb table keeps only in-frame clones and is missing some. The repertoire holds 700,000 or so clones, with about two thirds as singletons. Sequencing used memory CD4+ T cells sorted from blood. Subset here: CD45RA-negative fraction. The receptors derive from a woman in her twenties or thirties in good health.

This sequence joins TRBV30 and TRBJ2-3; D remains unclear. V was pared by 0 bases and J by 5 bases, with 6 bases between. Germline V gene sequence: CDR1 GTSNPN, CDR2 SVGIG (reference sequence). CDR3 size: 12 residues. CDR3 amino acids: CAWSVAKDTQYF. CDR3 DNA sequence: TGTGCCTGGAGTGTAGCTAAAGATACGCAGTATTTT.

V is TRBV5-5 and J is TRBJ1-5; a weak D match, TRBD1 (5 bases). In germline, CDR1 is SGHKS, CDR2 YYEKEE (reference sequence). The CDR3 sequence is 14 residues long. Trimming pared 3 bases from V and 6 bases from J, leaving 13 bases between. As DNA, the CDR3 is TGTGCCAGCAGCTCAGGGACTCCTGGTCAGCCCCAGCATTTT. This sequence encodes CASSSGTPGQPQHF. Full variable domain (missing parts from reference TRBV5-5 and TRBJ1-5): DAGVTQSPTHLIKTRGQQVTLRCSPISGHKSVSWYQQVLGQGPQFIFQYYEKEERGRGNFPDRFSARQFPNYSSELNVNALLLGDSALYLCASSSGTPGQPQHFGDGTRLSIL.

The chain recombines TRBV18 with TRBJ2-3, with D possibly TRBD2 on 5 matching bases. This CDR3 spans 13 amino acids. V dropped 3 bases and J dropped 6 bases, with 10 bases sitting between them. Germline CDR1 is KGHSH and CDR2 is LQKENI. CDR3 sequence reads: CASSPYTGDTQYF. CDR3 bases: TGTGCCAGCTCACCGTATACGGGGGATACGCAGTATTTT.

The CDR3 sequence is CASSLYRSTSEQYF. CDR3 coding DNA: TGTGCCAGCAGTTTGTACAGATCTACGAGCGAGCAGTACTTC. The chain has TRBV28 and TRBJ2-7, with unresolved D. The ends were cut back, 3 bases at V and 6 bases at J, with 15 bases in the middle. Germline V gene sequence: CDR1 MDHEN, CDR2 SYDVKM. This CDR3 region has 14 residues.

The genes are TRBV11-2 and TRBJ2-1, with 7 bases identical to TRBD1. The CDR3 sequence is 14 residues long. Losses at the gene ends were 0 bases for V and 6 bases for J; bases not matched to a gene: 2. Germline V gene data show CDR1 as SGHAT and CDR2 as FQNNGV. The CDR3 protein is CASSLEGDSNEQFF. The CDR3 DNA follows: TGTGCCAGCAGCTTAGAGGGGGACAGCAATGAGCAGTTCTTC.